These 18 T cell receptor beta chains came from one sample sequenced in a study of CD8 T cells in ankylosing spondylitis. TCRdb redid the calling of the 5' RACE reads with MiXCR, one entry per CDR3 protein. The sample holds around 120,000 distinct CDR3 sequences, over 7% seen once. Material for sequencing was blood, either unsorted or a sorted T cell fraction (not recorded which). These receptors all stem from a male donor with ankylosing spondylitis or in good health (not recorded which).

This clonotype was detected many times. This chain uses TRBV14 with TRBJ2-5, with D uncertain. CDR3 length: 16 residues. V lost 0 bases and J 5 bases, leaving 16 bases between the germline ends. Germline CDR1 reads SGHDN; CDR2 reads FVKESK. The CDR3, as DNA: TGTGCCAGCAGCCAAGACTCCCTCGTGGGTGGGGAGACCCAGTACTTC. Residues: CASSQDSLVGGETQYF.

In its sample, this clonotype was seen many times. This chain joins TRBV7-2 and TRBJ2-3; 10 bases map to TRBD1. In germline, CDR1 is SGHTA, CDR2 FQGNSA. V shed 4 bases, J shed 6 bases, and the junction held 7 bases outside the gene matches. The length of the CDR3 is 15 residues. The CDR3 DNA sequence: TGTGCCAGCAGCTCTGGAGGGACAGGGGAGGATACGCAGTATTTT. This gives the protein CASSSGGTGEDTQYF.

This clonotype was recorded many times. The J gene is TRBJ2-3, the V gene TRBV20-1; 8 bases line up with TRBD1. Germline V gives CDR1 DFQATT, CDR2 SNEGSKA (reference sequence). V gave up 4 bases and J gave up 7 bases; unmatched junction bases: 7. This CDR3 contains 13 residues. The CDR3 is CSAKQGALNTQYF. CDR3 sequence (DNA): TGCAGTGCTAAGCAGGGGGCGTTAAATACGCAGTATTTT.

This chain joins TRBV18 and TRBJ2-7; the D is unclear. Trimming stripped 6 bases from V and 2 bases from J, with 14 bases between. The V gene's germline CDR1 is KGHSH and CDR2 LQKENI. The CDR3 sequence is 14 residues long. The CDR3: CASSRQGLTYEQYF. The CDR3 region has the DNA TGTGCCAGCTCGCGACAAGGGTTAACCTACGAGCAGTACTTC.

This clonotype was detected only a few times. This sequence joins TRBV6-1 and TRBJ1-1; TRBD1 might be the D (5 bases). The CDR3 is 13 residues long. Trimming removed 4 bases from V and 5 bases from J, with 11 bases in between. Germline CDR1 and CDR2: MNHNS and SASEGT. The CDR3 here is CASSVGRVTEAFF. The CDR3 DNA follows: TGTGCCAGCAGTGTCGGCAGGGTGACTGAAGCTTTCTTT.

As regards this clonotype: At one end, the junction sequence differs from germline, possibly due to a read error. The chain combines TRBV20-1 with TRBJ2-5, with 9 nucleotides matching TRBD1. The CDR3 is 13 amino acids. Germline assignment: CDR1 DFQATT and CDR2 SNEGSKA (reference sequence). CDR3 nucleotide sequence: TGCAGTGCTAGAAACCCCCGGGACAGGGACATCCACTTC. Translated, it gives CSARNPRDRDIHF.

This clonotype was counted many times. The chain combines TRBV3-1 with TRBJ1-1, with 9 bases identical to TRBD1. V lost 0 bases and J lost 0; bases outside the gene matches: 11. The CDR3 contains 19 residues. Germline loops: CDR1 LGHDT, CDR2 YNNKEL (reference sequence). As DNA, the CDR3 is TGTGCCAGCAGCCAAGATTATGGGACAGGGAGGGCCATGAACACTGAAGCTTTCTTT. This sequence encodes CASSQDYGTGRAMNTEAFF.

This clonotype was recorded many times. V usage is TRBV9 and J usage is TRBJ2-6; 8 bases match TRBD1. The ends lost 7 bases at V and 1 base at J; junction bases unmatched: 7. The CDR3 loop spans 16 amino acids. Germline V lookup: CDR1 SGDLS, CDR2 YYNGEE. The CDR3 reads CASETGGRSGANVLTF. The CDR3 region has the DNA TGTGCCAGCGAAACAGGGGGTAGGTCTGGGGCCAACGTCCTGACTTTC.

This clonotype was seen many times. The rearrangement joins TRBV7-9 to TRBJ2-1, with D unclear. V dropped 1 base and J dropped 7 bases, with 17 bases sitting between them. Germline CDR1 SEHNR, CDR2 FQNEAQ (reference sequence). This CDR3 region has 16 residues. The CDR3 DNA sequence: TGTGCCAGCAGCTTAGGGGTCTTAATCCTCCCGAATGAGCAGTTCTTC. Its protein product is CASSLGVLILPNEQFF.

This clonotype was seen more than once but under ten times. This chain's CDR3 is CASSLALASSYNEQFF. The DNA for the CDR3 is TGTGCCAGCAGTCTGGCCTTGGCGAGCTCCTACAATGAGCAGTTCTTC. The V and J genes are TRBV27 and TRBJ2-1, with D unresolved. V lost 5 bases and J 0 bases, leaving 14 bases between the germline ends. The CDR3 is made up of 16 amino acids. Per the germline V gene, CDR1 is MNHEY and CDR2 is SMNVEV (reference sequence).

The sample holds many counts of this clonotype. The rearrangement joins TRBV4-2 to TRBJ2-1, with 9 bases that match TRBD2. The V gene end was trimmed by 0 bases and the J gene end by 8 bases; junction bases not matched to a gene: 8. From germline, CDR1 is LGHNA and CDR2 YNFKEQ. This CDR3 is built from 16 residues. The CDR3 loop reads CASSQEGASGIDEQFF. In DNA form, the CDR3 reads TGTGCCAGCAGCCAAGAGGGGGCTAGCGGGATTGATGAGCAGTTCTTC.

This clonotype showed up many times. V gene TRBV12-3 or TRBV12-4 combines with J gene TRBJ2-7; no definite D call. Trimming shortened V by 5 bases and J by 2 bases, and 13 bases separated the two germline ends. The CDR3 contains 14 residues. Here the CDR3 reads CASSGRRRAYEQYF. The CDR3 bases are TGTGCCAGCAGTGGGCGTAGAAGAGCCTACGAGCAGTACTTC.

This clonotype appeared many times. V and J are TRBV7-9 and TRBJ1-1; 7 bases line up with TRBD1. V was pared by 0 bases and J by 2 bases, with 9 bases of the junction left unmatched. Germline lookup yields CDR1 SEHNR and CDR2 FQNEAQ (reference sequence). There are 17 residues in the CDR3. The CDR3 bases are TGTGCCAGCAGCTTAGCTAAGGGGGCGCGGGGTAACACTGAAGCTTTCTTT. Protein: CASSLAKGARGNTEAFF.

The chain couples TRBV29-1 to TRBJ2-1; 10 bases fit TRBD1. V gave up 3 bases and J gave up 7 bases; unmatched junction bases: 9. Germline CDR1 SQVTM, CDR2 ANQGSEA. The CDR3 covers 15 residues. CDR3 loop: CSVEGQGRALNEQFF. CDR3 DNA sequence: TGCAGCGTTGAGGGACAGGGGAGGGCTTTGAATGAGCAGTTCTTC.

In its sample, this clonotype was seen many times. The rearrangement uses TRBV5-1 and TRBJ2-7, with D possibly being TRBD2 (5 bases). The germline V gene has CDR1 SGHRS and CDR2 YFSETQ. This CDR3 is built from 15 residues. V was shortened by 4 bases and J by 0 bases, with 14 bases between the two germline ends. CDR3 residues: CASSPQAGLSYEQYF. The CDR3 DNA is TGCGCCAGCAGCCCTCAGGCGGGCCTCTCCTACGAGCAGTACTTC.

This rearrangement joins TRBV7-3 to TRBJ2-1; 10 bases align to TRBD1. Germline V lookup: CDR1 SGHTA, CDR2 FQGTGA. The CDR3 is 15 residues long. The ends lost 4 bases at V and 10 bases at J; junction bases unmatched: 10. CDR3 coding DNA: TGTGCCAGCAGCTACGGACAGGGGGGAATAAGGGAGCAGTTCTTC. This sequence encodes CASSYGQGGIREQFF.

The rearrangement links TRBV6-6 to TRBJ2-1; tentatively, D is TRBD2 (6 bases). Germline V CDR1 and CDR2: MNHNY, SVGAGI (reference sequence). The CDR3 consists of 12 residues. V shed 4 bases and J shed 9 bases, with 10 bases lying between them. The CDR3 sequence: CASSSGSSEQFF. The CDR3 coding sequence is TGTGCCAGCAGTTCCGGGAGTAGTGAGCAGTTCTTC.

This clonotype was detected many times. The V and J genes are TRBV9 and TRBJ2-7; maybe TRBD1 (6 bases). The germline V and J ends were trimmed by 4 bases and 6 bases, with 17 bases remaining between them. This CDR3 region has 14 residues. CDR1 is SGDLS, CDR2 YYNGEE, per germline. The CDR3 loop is CASSTVGGRGEQYF. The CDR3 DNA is TGTGCCAGCAGCACGGTAGGGGGTCGGGGCGAGCAGTACTTC.